The 15 T cell receptor beta chains given below trace back to one sample, sequenced in a study of shared clonotypes between healthy human individuals. CD8 cells classed as naive were CD45RO-negative and positively selected for CCR7, excluding terminally differentiated effector memory CD45RA+ cells. Assay used: immunoSEQ multiplex PCR; TCRdb lists only in-frame clones, some missing. The sample lists around 610,000 clones; approximately 96% were seen once. Sequencing used naive CD8+ T cells sorted from blood. The receptors were gathered from a woman aged 25 to 39 in good health.

The chain employs TRBV11-2 and TRBJ2-2, with a tentative D call TRBD2 (5 bases). Trimming cost V 3 bases and J 3 bases, with 8 bases left between them. Germline V gene sequence: CDR1 SGHAT, CDR2 FQNNGV. This CDR3 is 14 amino acids long. The CDR3 region is CASSLLAYTGELFF. For the CDR3, the DNA is TGTGCCAGCAGCTTGCTAGCTTACACCGGGGAGCTGTTTTTT.

V usage is TRBV6-4 and J usage is TRBJ2-7; D is possibly TRBD1 (6 bases). Germline CDR1 is MRHNA and CDR2 is SNTAGT. The CDR3 spans 12 residues. The V gene lost 10 bases and the J gene lost 5 bases, with 15 bases spanning the gap. The CDR3 region has the DNA TGTGCCAATAGTACAGGGTTCCACGAGCAGTACTTC. Its protein is CANSTGFHEQYF.

CDR3 in amino acids: CSGAGSQNEQFF. DNA of the CDR3: TGCAGCGGCGCCGGGTCCCAAAATGAGCAGTTCTTC. The V and J genes are TRBV29-1 and TRBJ2-1, with D uncertain. The CDR3 is 12 amino acids. In germline, CDR1 is SQVTM, CDR2 ANQGSEA. Deletions cut 7 bases from V and 7 bases from J, with 14 bases between.

The V call is TRBV15, the J call TRBJ2-1; 9 nucleotides line up with TRBD2. V lost 4 bases, J lost 16 bases, and 11 bases stayed unmatched. The germline V gene has CDR1 LNHNV and CDR2 YYDKDF (reference sequence). The CDR3 contains 13 residues. In DNA, the CDR3 is TGTGCCACCAGCATACTAGTAGCGGGAGAGACTTTCTTC. It is translated as CATSILVAGETFF.

The chain links TRBV28 to TRBJ2-1; TRBD2 agrees at 8 bases. J was trimmed by 4 bases and V by 2 bases; bases with no gene match: 13. CDR1 is MDHEN and CDR2 is SYDVKM in the germline V gene. This CDR3 comprises 18 residues. This chain's CDR3 is CASSLASAGASVYNEQFF. The CDR3, as DNA: TGTGCCAGCAGTTTAGCCTCAGCGGGAGCTAGTGTTTACAATGAGCAGTTCTTC.

This sequence joins TRBV19 and TRBJ2-1, with D tentatively TRBD2 (7 bases). CDR1 and CDR2 from the germline V gene are LNHDA and SQIVND (reference sequence). V lost 8 bases and J lost 1, with 15 bases in between. The CDR3 length is 15 residues. CDR3 region: CASRGAGASYNEQFF. In DNA, the CDR3 is TGTGCCAGTCGGGGGGCGGGGGCTTCCTACAATGAGCAGTTCTTC.

The V and J genes are TRBV7-8 and TRBJ2-2; D remains unclear. The germline gives CDR1 SGHVS, CDR2 FQNEAQ. Trimming took off 3 bases at V and 7 bases at J, with 6 bases between the two ends. The CDR3 runs to 12 residues. The CDR3 nucleotides read TGTGCCAGCAGCTTCGATAGCGGGGAGCTGTTTTTT. Its translation is CASSFDSGELFF.

The chain links TRBV4-1 to TRBJ2-7; 10 bases fit TRBD2. The V gene end was trimmed by 1 base and the J gene end by 2 bases; junction bases not matched to a gene: 11. The CDR3 runs 18 residues. The V gene's germline CDR1 is MGHRA and CDR2 YSYEKL. CDR3 coding DNA: TGCGCCAGCAGCCAAGCCCCTCAGGGGACTAGCGTCACCTACGAGCAGTACTTC. Encoded protein: CASSQAPQGTSVTYEQYF.

The V and J genes are TRBV27 and TRBJ1-5, with D hard to call. Germline CDR1 reads MNHEY; CDR2 reads SMNVEV (reference sequence). Trimming took 1 base from V and 1 from J, leaving 8 bases between them. The CDR3 has 15 residues. The CDR3 nucleotides are TGTGCCAGCAGTTTATATTACGTAAGCAATCAGCCCCAGCATTTT. Its translation is CASSLYYVSNQPQHF.

V usage is TRBV19 and J usage is TRBJ1-1, with 7 bases that match TRBD1. Germline V gene data show CDR1 as LNHDA and CDR2 as SQIVND (reference sequence). The V and J ends lost 5 bases and 5 bases, in that order; junction bases with no gene match: 11. The CDR3 is 15 residues long. This CDR3 is CASSPNRQGGTEAFF. Here the CDR3 DNA reads TGTGCCAGTAGTCCTAACAGACAGGGTGGAACTGAAGCTTTCTTT.

The chain uses TRBV7-9 and TRBJ2-3, with a tentative D call TRBD2 (5 bases). This CDR3 is built from 14 residues. CDR1 is SEHNR, CDR2 FQNEAQ, per germline (reference sequence). Trimming removed 5 bases from V and 1 base from J, with 10 bases in between. The CDR3 DNA reads TGTGCCAGCAGCCATAGCGCCCGCACAGATACGCAGTATTTT. Amino acids: CASSHSARTDTQYF.

This clone was picked up one time. The J gene is TRBJ2-7, the V gene TRBV7-8; D may match TRBD1 or TRBD2 (5 bases each). V dropped 5 bases and J dropped 4 bases, with 12 bases sitting between them. The CDR3 is 13 residues long. From germline, CDR1 is SGHVS and CDR2 FQNEAQ. The CDR3, as DNA: TGTGCCAGCAGCCCCGGGGCCACATACGAGCAGTACTTC. Amino acids: CASSPGATYEQYF.

A remark on this clone: The same CDR3 can be traced to other DNA sequences in this sample. The chain joins TRBV4-1 to TRBJ2-7, with 9 bases identical to TRBD2. CDR1 MGHRA and CDR2 YSYEKL come from the germline V gene. The V segment lost 4 bases and the J segment 1 base; nucleotides outside the gene matches: 5. The CDR3 runs 15 residues. CDR3 sequence reads: CASSLGLAGSYEQYF. The DNA for the CDR3 is TGCGCCAGCAGCCTCGGCCTAGCGGGGTCCTACGAGCAGTACTTC.

The chain links TRBV5-1 to TRBJ1-2; D unresolved. The CDR3 sequence is 12 residues long. Trimming stripped 3 bases from V and 7 bases from J, with 10 bases between. Looked up from germline, CDR1 is SGHRS and CDR2 is YFSETQ. CDR3 residues: CASSSSTSGYTF. CDR3 DNA: TGCGCCAGCAGCTCTAGTACGTCTGGCTACACCTTC. Full variable domain (missing parts from reference TRBV5-1 and TRBJ1-2): KAGVTQTPRYLIKTRGQQVTLSCSPISGHRSVSWYQQTPGQGLQFLFEYFSETQRNKGNFPGRFSGRQFSNSRSEMNVSTLELGDSALYLCASSSSTSGYTFGSGTRLTVV.

This chain joins TRBV4-1 and TRBJ1-5, with D perhaps TRBD1 (5 bases). Germline V CDR1 and CDR2: MGHRA, YSYEKL. The CDR3 spans 16 residues. V lost 0 bases and J lost 3, with 12 bases in between. The CDR3 DNA reads as TGCGCCAGCAGCCAAGATCTAGGGGATTCCAATCAGCCCCAGCATTTT. As protein: CASSQDLGDSNQPQHF.